Listed here are 16 T cell receptor beta chains from one sample, sequenced in a study of human T cells and chemical hapten exposure. Time point denoted: healthy volunteer bleed at 2 weeks. Total RNA was isolated from unfractionated whole blood. TCRdb recomputed calls from the RACE reads with MiXCR, one row per CDR3 protein. This table has 35,000 to 50,000 distinct CDR3 sequences, about 3.9% appearing once. Sequencing used whole blood. These receptors all come from a female donor in good health. Some clones in this sample may be carry-over from other donors' samples.

The gene calls are TRBV30 and TRBJ1-3; 9 nucleotides line up with TRBD1. There are 17 residues in the CDR3. Germline loops: CDR1 GTSNPN, CDR2 SVGIG (reference sequence). Trimming cost V 5 bases and J 1 base; bases outside gene matches: 12. The CDR3, as DNA: TGTGCCTGGGGGACAGGGATAATATCGACGTCTGGAAACACCATATATTTT. Protein product: CAWGTGIISTSGNTIYF.

There are many counts of this clonotype. The CDR3: CASSEFRDMNSYGYTF. As DNA, the CDR3 is TGTGCCAGCAGTGAATTTAGGGACATGAATTCCTATGGCTACACCTTC. The chain is built from TRBV25-1 and TRBJ1-2; D is perhaps TRBD1 (6 bases). The CDR3 contains 16 residues. In germline, CDR1 is MGHDK, CDR2 SYGVNS. Between the trimmed V and J ends, which lost 1 base and 4 bases, there was a span of 16 bases.

This clonotype was seen ten or more times. The V and J genes are TRBV5-8 and TRBJ2-5; 9 nucleotides match TRBD1. Germline V CDR1 and CDR2: SGHTS, YDEGEE. The CDR3 extends over 15 amino acids. Losses at the gene ends were 4 bases for V and 2 bases for J; bases not matched to a gene: 6. The CDR3 loop reads CASSRGTGKQETQYF. CDR3 DNA: TGTGCCAGCAGCCGTGGGACAGGGAAACAAGAGACCCAGTACTTC.

The chain uses TRBV6-5 and TRBJ1-5; possibly TRBD1 for D (5 bases). The CDR3 length is 15 residues. Per the germline V gene, CDR1 is MNHEY and CDR2 is SVGAGI. The V and J ends lost 2 bases and 2 bases respectively, with 10 bases between them. The CDR3 bases are TGTGCCAGCAGTTACAGAGGGGCAGGCAATCAGCCCCAGCATTTT. It specifies CASSYRGAGNQPQHF.

This chain joins TRBV29-1 and TRBJ2-5; D may correspond to TRBD1 or TRBD2 (6 bases each). CDR1 SQVTM and CDR2 ANQGSEA come from the germline V gene. This CDR3 contains 13 residues. V shed 4 bases and J shed 1 base, with 10 bases lying between them. CDR3 sequence (DNA): TGCAGCGTTGGGGGGGCAGTCCAAGAGACCCAGTACTTC. It encodes CSVGGAVQETQYF.

This clonotype was observed many times. The chain uses TRBV10-3 and TRBJ2-1, with a weak D call TRBD1 (5 bases). This CDR3 is built from 15 residues. Germline CDR1 and CDR2: ENHRY and SYGVKD. Between the trimmed V and J ends, which lost 3 bases and 7 bases, there was a span of 16 bases. CDR3 region: CAISDIHRQPNEQFF. The CDR3, as DNA: TGTGCCATCAGTGACATCCATCGACAGCCGAATGAGCAGTTCTTC.

This clonotype was picked up many times. The CDR3 loop reads CASSEFGTRLFEQFF. In nucleotides, the CDR3 is TGTGCCAGCAGTGAATTCGGGACTAGATTGTTTGAGCAGTTCTTC. The chain joins TRBV6-1 to TRBJ2-1; 8 nucleotides line up with TRBD2. CDR3 length: 15 amino acids. The germline V gene encodes CDR1 MNHNS and CDR2 SASEGT. V shed 2 bases, J shed 9 bases, and the junction held 9 bases outside the gene matches.

In this sample, this clonotype turned up many times. The chain uses TRBV18 and TRBJ1-5, with D possibly TRBD1 on 5 matching bases. Germline V lookup: CDR1 KGHSH, CDR2 LQKENI. The CDR3 runs to 16 residues. Trimming pared 1 base from V and 2 bases from J, leaving 12 bases between. This CDR3 is CASSPLSSRGNQPQHF. The CDR3 DNA is TGTGCCAGCTCACCACTTTCAAGCAGGGGCAATCAGCCCCAGCATTTT.

V gene TRBV27 combines with J gene TRBJ1-5; 7 bases agree with TRBD1. This CDR3 has 19 amino acids. Germline-derived CDR1 and CDR2 are MNHEY and SMNVEV (reference sequence). V shed 4 bases, J shed 2 bases, and the junction held 17 bases outside the gene matches. The CDR3 here is CASSSTTRQGRGGNQPQHF. The CDR3 DNA reads TGTGCCAGCAGTTCCACTACGAGACAGGGTAGGGGAGGCAATCAGCCCCAGCATTTT.

This clonotype has ten or more counts. In DNA form, the CDR3 reads TGTGCCAGCAGCTCCAGACTAGCGGGGGGTTACAATGAGCAGTTCTTC. It is translated as CASSSRLAGGYNEQFF. The rearrangement joins TRBV7-2 to TRBJ2-1, with 13 bases that match TRBD2. Germline loops: CDR1 SGHTA, CDR2 FQGNSA. V was clipped by 4 bases and J by 4 bases; unmatched bases: 4. This CDR3 is 16 amino acids long. The whole variable domain, filled in from reference TRBV7-2 and TRBJ2-1, reads GAGVSQSPSNKVTEKGKDVELRCDPISGHTALYWYRQSLGQGLEFLIYFQGNSAPDKSGLPSDRFSAERTGGSVSTLTIQRTQQEDSAVYLCASSSRLAGGYNEQFFGPGTRLTVL.

To note about this clonotype: A much larger clone lies a single base off, so this may be a read error. V is TRBV5-1 and J is TRBJ1-1, with D tentatively TRBD1 (5 bases). The CDR3 is made up of 15 amino acids. Germline V gene data show CDR1 as SGHRS and CDR2 as YFSETQ. The CDR3, as DNA: TGCGCCAGCAGCTCCCGGGGAGGGGCTGACACTGTAGCTTTCTTT. Protein sequence: CASSSRGGADTVAFF.

This chain links TRBV12-3 or TRBV12-4 with TRBJ2-3; D ambiguous. V gave up 8 bases and J gave up 1 base, with 16 bases separating them. This CDR3 spans 15 amino acids. The CDR3, as DNA: TGTGCCAGCCTTCTGGTGGCCTTTGGCACAGATACGCAGTATTTT. This codes for CASLLVAFGTDTQYF.

To note about this clonotype: A read error may explain this, as a much larger clone is one base away. The chain joins TRBV7-9 to TRBJ2-1, with 8 bases matching TRBD1. This CDR3 contains 15 residues. The V gene end was trimmed by 6 bases and the J gene end by 6 bases; junction bases not matched to a gene: 10. The germline CDR1 and CDR2 sequences are SEHNR and FQNEAQ (reference sequence). The CDR3 sequence: CASRQGVGRSNEQFF. The CDR3 DNA sequence: TGTGCCAGCAGACAGGGGGTGGGGCGGAGCAATGAGCAGTTCTTC. Using reference TRBV7-9 and TRBJ2-1 for the parts outside the CDR3, the full variable domain is DTGVSQNPRHKITKRGQNVTFRCDPISEHNRLYWYRQTLGQGPEFLTYFQNEAQLEKSRLLSDRFSAERPKGSFSTLEIQRTEQGDSAMYLCASRQGVGRSNEQFFGPGTRLTVL.

This clonotype has a count of ten or more. The V gene is TRBV16, the J gene TRBJ1-3; 9 bases line up with TRBD1. The length of the CDR3 is 18 residues. Germline V gene lookup returns CDR1 KGHSY and CDR2 FQNENV. V was pared by 0 bases and J by 0 bases, with 6 bases of the junction left unmatched. Here the CDR3 reads CASSQSSAGQGSGNTIYF. The CDR3 region has the DNA TGTGCCAGCAGCCAATCCTCGGCGGGACAGGGCTCTGGAAACACCATATATTTT.

This clonotype was counted at least ten times. J is TRBJ1-1 and V is TRBV5-6; D might be TRBD1 (5 bases). The length of the CDR3 is 15 residues. Germline V gives CDR1 SGHDT, CDR2 YYEEEE. The V gene lost 1 base and the J gene lost 4 bases, with 14 bases spanning the gap. The CDR3 sequence is CASSLTGGGGTEAFF. The CDR3 nucleotides are TGTGCCAGCAGCTTGACAGGAGGAGGAGGCACTGAAGCTTTCTTT.

There are many counts of this clonotype. The rearrangement links TRBV14 to TRBJ1-2, with TRBD1 matching over 9 bases. Germline CDR1 is SGHDN and CDR2 is FVKESK. J gave up 3 bases and V 1 base, and 6 bases lay outside the gene matches. The CDR3 sequence is 16 residues long. The CDR3 is CASSQGYRGQHYGYTF. For the CDR3, the DNA is TGTGCCAGCAGCCAAGGGTACAGGGGGCAGCACTATGGCTACACCTTC.